This T cell receptor beta chain was sequenced during a study of naive and memory T cell subsets. Germline values: CDR1 SEHNR, CDR2 FQNEAQ (reference sequence). With 4 bases removed from V and 1 base from J, the gap between germline ends came to 10 bases. The CDR3 covers 14 residues. For this clonotype: Its cognate antigen is unknown.

Two oligonucleotides, mixed equimolar, formed the beta constant-region primer covering TRBC1 and TRBC2. Nested alpha and beta constant-region primers with the SP2 primer drove four PCR rounds on ligated cDNA. TCRdb redid the calling of the UMI-ligation and nested PCR reads with MiXCR, one entry per CDR3 protein. Of over 100,000 distinct CDR3 sequences detected, about 14% appear once; the ten largest clones hold around 2.8%. Study-wide results and limits: TCR abundance followed a power law differing between naive and memory subsets. Especially in CD8 cells, naive repertoires contained a few larger clonotypes, possibly CD45RA-re-expressing memory cells.

Specimen: naive CD8+ T cells from blood. The clonotype comes from a human donor in good health. The V call is TRBV7-9, the J call TRBJ2-5; either TRBD1 or TRBD2 may supply D (5 bases each). The CDR3: CASSSSRGQETQYF. In nucleotides, the CDR3 is TGTGCCAGCAGCTCGTCGAGGGGCCAAGAGACCCAGTACTTC. Filled out from reference TRBV7-9 and TRBJ2-5, the complete variable domain reads DTGVSQNPRHKITKRGQNVTFRCDPISEHNRLYWYRQTLGQGPEFLTYFQNEAQLEKSRLLSDRFSAERPKGSFSTLEIQRTEQGDSAMYLCASSSSRGQETQYFGPGTRLLVL.